This T cell receptor (beta chain) emerged from a study of early T cells in non-severe SARS-CoV-2 infection. Study overall: Sequenced bulk RNA came from whole blood that was unsorted, and chains were unpaired.

Concerning this clonotype: Its antigen remains unknown.

Each cDNA molecule carried a unique molecular identifier. From the 5' RACE reads, TCRdb called clonotypes with MiXCR, one entry per CDR3 protein. The profile covers around 61,000 distinct CDR3 sequences, with about 10% appearing a single time and around 6% taken by the ten largest. Germline CDR1 reads SGHNT; CDR2 reads YYREEE (reference sequence). CDR3 length: 14 amino acids. Trimming removed 0 bases from V and 3 bases from J, with 9 bases in between. Study results and caveats: Sequences matched to VDJdb favored anti-spike CD8 responses, while private and CD4 specificities were missed.

The sample comprised whole blood. The TCR comes from an adult who was a healthcare worker with PCR-confirmed SARS-CoV-2 infection or an uninfected control (not recorded which). The rearrangement uses TRBV5-4 and TRBJ2-5, with D uncertain. Here the CDR3 DNA reads TGTGCCAGCAGCTTGGTCACTGGGGAAGAGACCCAGTACTTC. Amino acids: CASSLVTGEETQYF. Based on the CDR3 plus reference TRBV5-4 and TRBJ2-5, the full variable domain is ETGVTQSPTHLIKTRGQQVTLRCSSQSGHNTVSWYQQALGQGPQFIFQYYREEENGRGNFPPRFSGLQFPNYSSELNVNALELDDSALYLCASSLVTGEETQYFGPGTRLLVL.